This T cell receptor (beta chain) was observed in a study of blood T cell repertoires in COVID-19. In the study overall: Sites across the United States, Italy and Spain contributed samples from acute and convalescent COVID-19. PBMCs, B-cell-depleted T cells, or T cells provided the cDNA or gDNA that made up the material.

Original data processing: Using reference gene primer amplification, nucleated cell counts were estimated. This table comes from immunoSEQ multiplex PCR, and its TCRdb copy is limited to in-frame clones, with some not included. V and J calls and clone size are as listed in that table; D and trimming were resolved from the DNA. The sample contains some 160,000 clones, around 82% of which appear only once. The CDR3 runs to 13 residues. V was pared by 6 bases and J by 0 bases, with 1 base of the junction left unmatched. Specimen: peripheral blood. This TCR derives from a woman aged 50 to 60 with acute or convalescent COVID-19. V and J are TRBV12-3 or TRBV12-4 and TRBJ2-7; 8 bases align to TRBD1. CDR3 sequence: CASSDRGSYEQYF. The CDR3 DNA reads TGTGCCAGCAGCGACAGGGGCTCCTACGAGCAGTACTTC.